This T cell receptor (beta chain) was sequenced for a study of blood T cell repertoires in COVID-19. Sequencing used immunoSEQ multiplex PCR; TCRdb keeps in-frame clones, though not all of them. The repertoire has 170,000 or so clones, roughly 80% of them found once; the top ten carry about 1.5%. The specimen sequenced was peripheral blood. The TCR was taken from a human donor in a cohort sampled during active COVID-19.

The DNA for the CDR3 is TGTGCCACCAGCAGAGATTTCGGCTACGAGCAGTACTTC. Its translation is CATSRDFGYEQYF. The V gene is TRBV15, the J gene TRBJ2-7; D gene unclear. The CDR3 spans 13 residues. The V gene's germline CDR1 is LNHNV and CDR2 YYDKDF (reference sequence). V was clipped by 0 bases and J by 3 bases, with 6 bases between them. The full variable domain, its missing parts supplied by reference TRBV15 and TRBJ2-7, is DAMVIQNPRYQVTQFGKPVTLSCSQTLNHNVMYWYQQKSSQAPKLLFHYYDKDFNNEADTPDNFQSRRPNTSFCFLDIRSPGLGDTAMYLCATSRDFGYEQYFGPGTRLTVT.